Listed below are T cell receptor beta chains from one sample, sequenced in a study of regulatory T cells in long-lasting Graves disease. One entry per CDR3 protein, called by TCRdb with MiXCR from the multiplex PCR reads. In the table there are approximately 490,000 distinct CDR3 sequences, 15% to 20% of which are singletons. The same sample was also studied in work on T cells in Graves' hyperthyroidism and ophthalmopathy.

The sample consisted of peripheral blood mononuclear cells (PBMCs), taken at new diagnosis, from a patient treated with antithyroid drugs. These receptors were taken from a man in his forties with Graves disease. CDR3s include the opening cysteine and the closing phenylalanine or tryptophan. The order of the fields is clone size, V gene, CDR3 length, D gene, J gene, CDR3 DNA, CDR3 protein. A D gene is named only where the DNA matches it firmly. Clone size is stated in some rows and not others, as once, few, many or a class when expanded.

size: many; V: TRBV2; length: 14; D: TRBD2; J: TRBJ2-2; DNA: TGTGCCAGCAGCGGAGCGGGAGTTGTCGGGGAGCTGTTTTTT; CDR3: CASSGAGVVGELFF
size: few; V: TRBV5-1; length: 15; D: -; J: TRBJ2-7; DNA: TGCGCCAGCAGCTTGGTATCGGACAGCTACTACGAGCAGTACTTC; CDR3: CASSLVSDSYYEQYF
size: -; V: TRBV28; length: 12; D: -; J: TRBJ1-2; DNA: TGTGCCAGCAGGGGACTGGATGGAAGCTACACCTTC; CDR3: CASRGLDGSYTF
size: many; V: TRBV6-1; length: 14; D: TRBD1; J: TRBJ2-5; DNA: TGTGCCAGCAGCCGCGGACAGGATCTCGAGACCCAGTACTTC; CDR3: CASSRGQDLETQYF
size: many; V: TRBV12-3/TRBV12-4; length: 15; D: -; J: TRBJ2-3; DNA: TGTGCCAGCAGTTTAGCGGGGGGCGGCGCAGATACGCAGTATTTT; CDR3: CASSLAGGGADTQYF
size: few; V: TRBV4-1; length: 14; D: -; J: TRBJ2-7; DNA: TGCGCCAGCAGCCTAGATGAGGGCTCCTACGAGCAGTACTTC; CDR3: CASSLDEGSYEQYF
size: -; V: TRBV7-9; length: 13; D: -; J: TRBJ2-7; DNA: TGTGCCAGCAGCTTAGTTGTAAGTAGCGAGCAGTACTTC; CDR3: CASSLVVSSEQYF
size: -; V: TRBV10-3; length: 13; D: TRBD2; J: TRBJ2-1; DNA: TGTGCCAGTGGGACTAGCCTCGACAATGAGCAGTTCTTC; CDR3: CASGTSLDNEQFF
size: -; V: TRBV5-5; length: 12; D: -; J: TRBJ2-2; DNA: TGTGCCAGCAGCTGGGACACCGGGGAGCTGTTTTTT; CDR3: CASSWDTGELFF
size: -; V: TRBV28; length: 14; D: -; J: TRBJ1-2; DNA: TGTGCCAGCCGAAAGGGGGGGGGCTACTATGGCTACACCTTC; CDR3: CASRKGGGYYGYTF
size: many; V: TRBV30; length: 15; D: -; J: TRBJ1-1; DNA: TGTGCCTGGGCCCCCCTAGACCTGGAATACACTGAAGCTTTCTTT; CDR3: CAWAPLDLEYTEAFF